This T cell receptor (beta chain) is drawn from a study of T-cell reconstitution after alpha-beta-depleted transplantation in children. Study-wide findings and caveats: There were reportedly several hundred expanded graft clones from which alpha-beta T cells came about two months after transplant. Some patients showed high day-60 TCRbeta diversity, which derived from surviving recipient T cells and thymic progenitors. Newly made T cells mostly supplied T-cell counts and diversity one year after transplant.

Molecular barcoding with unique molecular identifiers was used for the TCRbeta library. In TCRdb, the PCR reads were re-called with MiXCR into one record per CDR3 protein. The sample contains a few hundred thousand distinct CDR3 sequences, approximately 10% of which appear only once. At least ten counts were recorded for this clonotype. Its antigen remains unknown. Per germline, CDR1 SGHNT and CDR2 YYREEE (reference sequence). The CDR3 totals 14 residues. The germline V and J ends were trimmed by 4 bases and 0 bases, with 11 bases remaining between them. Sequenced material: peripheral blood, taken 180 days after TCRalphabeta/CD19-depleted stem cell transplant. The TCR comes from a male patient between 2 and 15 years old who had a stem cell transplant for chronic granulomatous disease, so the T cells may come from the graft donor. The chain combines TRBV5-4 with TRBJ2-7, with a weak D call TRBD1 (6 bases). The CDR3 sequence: CASSRRDTSYEQYF. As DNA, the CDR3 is TGTGCCAGCAGCAGACGGGACACCTCCTACGAGCAGTACTTC.